This entry describes one TCR beta chain. Its antigen is unidentified. This entry comes from a study of CD8 T cell repertoires and HIV-1 epitope variants. Study background: Separate wells received one of Twenty-five Gag or Nef variant peptides.

Sequenced by immunoSEQ multiplex PCR; TCRdb stores in-frame clones only, minus some. The sample shows thousands of clones, about three quarters of them seen only once. This CDR3 is built from 13 residues. Trimming shortened V by 2 bases and J by 7 bases, and 12 bases separated the two germline ends. Germline CDR1 MDHEN, CDR2 SYDVKM. The sequence derives from a male donor with HIV. The V gene is TRBV28, the J gene TRBJ2-7, with D perhaps TRBD1 (6 bases). Sequencing was performed on cultured CD8+ T cells derived from PBMCs. For the CDR3, the DNA is TGTGCCAGCAGTTTAGTACAGGGTTATGAGCAGTACTTC. This gives the protein CASSLVQGYEQYF.